One sample yielded the 9 T cell receptor beta chains listed below, sequenced in a study of blood T cell repertoires in COVID-19. The repertoire was sequenced with immunoSEQ multiplex PCR; TCRdb's copy has only in-frame clones and lacks some. The data contain 150,000 to 200,000 clones, 82% of them singletons. Specimen: PBMCs or T cells enriched from blood (not recorded which). The receptors shown here come from a middle-aged man who had recovered from COVID-19.

The chain links TRBV18 to TRBJ2-1, with 7 positions matching TRBD1. V was clipped by 3 bases and J by 6 bases; unmatched bases: 5. This CDR3 contains 14 residues. The germline CDR1 and CDR2 sequences are KGHSH and LQKENI. The CDR3 DNA sequence: TGTGCCAGCTCACCCGTCAACAGGGGCAATGAGCAGTTCTTC. Protein sequence: CASSPVNRGNEQFF. Full variable domain (remainder filled in from reference TRBV18 and TRBJ2-1): NAGVMQNPRHLVRRRGQEARLRCSPMKGHSHVYWYRQLPEEGLKFMVYLQKENIIDESGMPKERFSAEFPKEGPSILRIQQVVRGDSAAYFCASSPVNRGNEQFFGPGTRLTVL.

This sequence joins TRBV7-2 and TRBJ1-5, with D perhaps TRBD1 (5 bases). Germline-derived CDR1 and CDR2 are SGHTA and FQGNSA. Trimming cost V 3 bases and J 7 bases, with 22 bases left between them. This CDR3 has 17 amino acids. The chain's CDR3 is CASSFGGGGGRRQPQHF. The CDR3 DNA follows: TGTGCCAGCAGCTTTGGGGGAGGAGGTGGTCGGCGCCAGCCCCAGCATTTT.

CDR3 sequence reads: CSASSGHEAFF. In DNA, the CDR3 is TGCAGTGCTAGTTCCGGACATGAAGCTTTCTTT. This rearrangement joins TRBV20-1 to TRBJ1-1, with D possibly matching TRBD1 (5 bases). This CDR3 region has 11 residues. The germline CDR1 and CDR2 sequences are DFQATT and SNEGSKA (reference sequence). V was trimmed by 3 bases and J by 7 bases, leaving 9 bases between them.

The genes are TRBV7-2 and TRBJ2-7; D possibly corresponds to TRBD1 (6 bases). Germline V gene sequence: CDR1 SGHTA, CDR2 FQGNSA. Deletions cut 4 bases from V and 1 base from J, with 11 bases between. The CDR3 extends over 14 amino acids. CDR3 protein: CASSWRDRSYEQYF. The CDR3 region has the DNA TGTGCCAGCAGCTGGCGAGACAGGTCCTACGAGCAGTACTTC.

The V and J genes are TRBV6-4 and TRBJ2-5; 11 nucleotides line up with TRBD2. Germline V CDR1 and CDR2: MRHNA, SNTAGT. Unmatched junction bases numbered 2, after V lost 5 bases and J lost 3 bases. This CDR3 comprises 14 residues. CDR3 in DNA: TGTGCCAGCAGTCCGGGACTAGCGGAAGAGACCCAGTACTTC. This encodes CASSPGLAEETQYF.

Only a few counts were recorded for this clone. V is TRBV9 and J is TRBJ1-2; 10 bases line up with TRBD1. Trimming removed 0 bases from V and 7 bases from J; junction bases left unmatched: 0. The germline V gene encodes CDR1 SGDLS and CDR2 YYNGEE. CDR3 length equals 13 residues. CDR3 in DNA: TGTGCCAGCAGCGTAGGACAGGGGGCTGGCTACACCTTC. Translated, it gives CASSVGQGAGYTF.

The chain links TRBV6-2 or TRBV6-3 to TRBJ2-3, with 7 bases lining up with TRBD1. This CDR3 region has 16 residues. The trim removed 2 bases at V and 3 bases at J, leaving 8 bases unmatched. Germline loops: CDR1 MNHEY, CDR2 SVGEGT. This CDR3 reads CASSYPGQAWTDTQYF. For the CDR3, the DNA is TGTGCCAGCAGTTACCCCGGACAGGCCTGGACAGATACGCAGTATTTT.

CDR3 sequence reads: CASSLGQTPLHF. CDR3 nucleotides: TGTGCCAGCAGCTTGGGGCAGACACCCCTCCACTTT. V usage is TRBV11-1 and J usage is TRBJ1-6; TRBD1 might be the D (5 bases). The CDR3 length is 12 residues. V was pared by 3 bases and J by 11 bases, with 8 bases between. Germline CDR1 and CDR2: SGHAT and FQDESV (reference sequence).

This clone was counted a few times. This chain joins TRBV5-5 and TRBJ2-7, with D maybe TRBD2 (7 bases). V gave up 6 bases and J gave up 3 bases, with 16 bases separating them. Germline values: CDR1 SGHKS, CDR2 YYEKEE (reference sequence). This CDR3 contains 14 residues. CDR3 DNA: TGTGCCAGCAACCCTCGGGGGGCGAACTACGAGCAGTACTTC. Its protein is CASNPRGANYEQYF.